The T cell receptor (beta chain) described here comes from a study of cytomegalovirus exposure and HLA in healthy donors. Turning to the study itself: An analysis done earlier identified almost 120 million unique TCR beta sequences from roughly 190 million T cells.

Participants comprised healthy donors of bone marrow. General study points: Rare TCR sequences predominated, though certain public TCRs were found in many donors.

Use of 60 Vbeta and 13 Jbeta primers characterized the PCR. The assay was immunoSEQ multiplex PCR, and TCRdb's table has in-frame clones only and misses some. The repertoire holds approximately 130,000 clones, with around 84% as singletons. Points on this clone: The antigen is unknown.

The CDR3 has 13 amino acids. Germline-derived CDR1 and CDR2 are SGHVS and FQNEAQ. Deletions cut 5 bases from V and 3 bases from J, with 11 bases between. V usage is TRBV7-8 and J usage is TRBJ2-7; the D gene is possibly TRBD2 (5 bases). This sequence originates from a man in his fifties or sixties in good health and CMV-seronegative. The sequenced sample was PBMCs. The CDR3 region is CASSPRTGYEQYF. CDR3 bases: TGTGCCAGCAGCCCCCGGACTGGCTACGAGCAGTACTTC.